This T cell receptor (beta chain) was profiled in a study of T cells after yellow fever vaccination. Each CDR3 protein is one row after TCRdb ran MiXCR on the 5' RACE reads. The table shows around 300,000 distinct CDR3 sequences, with 4% to 5.5% occurring only once. This clonotype was detected many times. The CDR3 covers 14 residues. V trimming: 3 bases; J trimming: 8 bases; junction bases outside the gene matches: 6. Source: PBMCs, taken 15 days after the yellow fever booster vaccination. V and J are TRBV12-3 or TRBV12-4 and TRBJ1-5; 8 nucleotides line up with TRBD1. The sequence was obtained from a man between 18 and 29 years old who received the YFV17D yellow fever vaccine. The CDR3, as DNA: TGTGCCAGCAGTTTGGACAGGGCGCTTAAGCCCCAGCATTTT. It codes for CASSLDRALKPQHF.